This T cell receptor beta chain was profiled in a study of blood T cell repertoires in COVID-19. Study details: There were acute and convalescent COVID-19 samples, and they came from the United States, Italy and Spain. PBMCs, B-cell-depleted T cells, or T cells were the source of the cDNA or gDNA that made up the material.

Study processing details: Amplified reference gene primers provided the basis for estimating nucleated cell counts. Data came from immunoSEQ multiplex PCR; TCRdb stores just in-frame clones and leaves some out. V and J calls and clone size come straight from that table; D and trimming were deduced from the DNA. The table includes fewer than 95,000 clones, around 72% detected once. Germline CDR1 is MGHRA and CDR2 is YSYEKL. Trimming pared 8 bases from V and 1 base from J, leaving 24 bases between. The length of the CDR3 is 19 residues. The origin of this receptor is an elderly woman with acute or convalescent COVID-19. Sequences were obtained from peripheral blood. V usage is TRBV4-1 and J usage is TRBJ2-6; D perhaps matches TRBD1 (5 bases). The CDR3 sequence: CASGPIGLQDGSGANVLTF. The CDR3 region has the DNA TGCGCCAGCGGACCAATCGGTTTACAGGATGGATCTGGGGCCAACGTCCTGACTTTC.